Included here is one T cell receptor (beta chain) sequence, with context. It lacks a known antigen. No base quality values were provided; no much bigger clone lies one nucleotide off. The record originates from a study of blood T cell repertoires in COVID-19 (dated by TCRdb to 2020 to 2021). A note on the overall study: The collaborator samples originated in the United States, Italy and Spain and spanned the acute and convalescent phases of COVID-19. The prospective study material was composed of cDNA or gDNA derived from T cells, B-cell-depleted T cells, or PBMCs. Deeply sampled blood TCRbeta repertoires from subjects exposed to, actively infected with, or recovered from COVID-19 were included in the dataset. The repertoires were released in a freely available public database meant as a resource for research on the immune response to SARS-CoV-2. Samples were obtained from the ongoing ImmuneRACE study (first 160 participants) and from roughly 1,300 subjects provided by 6 global collaborators. The sample metadata nearly always contained a de-identified subject ID, COVID-19 status, age in years and sex. Where available, HLA class I and class II types were obtained from metadata supplied by the sample provider rather than from assay-based typing.

General conclusions and limits of the study: How much clinical and demographic metadata was included differed by source and by participant, and the metadata was provided uncurated.

TCRbeta CDR3 regions were amplified from genomic DNA by means of the immunoSEQ Assay, a bias-controlled multiplex PCR. In the paper's pipeline: The number of nucleated cells in each sample was estimated by amplification of reference gene primers within the assay. To quantify the absolute abundance of each unique TCRbeta CDR3 rearrangement, sequence reads were collapsed and filtered. For each sample, productive Simpson clonality was calculated by taking the square root of Simpson's diversity index across productive rearrangements. Here the immuneACCESS table is served through TCRdb, limited to in-frame sequences with V and J called. Missing clones are a known gap in these copies; in checked studies unresolved V genes cover under half, and the rest lacks a known reason. V and J calls and clone size are given by that table; D and trimming were obtained from the DNA. This sample lists a few hundred thousand clones; about 86% were detected once. The biggest ten clones account for around 7.5% of the sample.

At one collaborating source in Seattle, patients were enrolled during active infection and were followed longitudinally through the course of disease. The collaborating institutions used their own protocols to collect whole blood in K2EDTA tubes. For TCRbeta analysis, collaborators shipped samples as frozen whole blood, isolated PBMCs, or DNA extracted from either of those sample types. Taken from cysteine to phenylalanine, the CDR3 has 17 residues. This entry keeps only the CDR3 DNA: 51 bases, framed from base 1. At the junction V is shortened by 2 bases and J by 0 bases; bases outside the gene matches: 8. CDR1 and CDR2, per the germline V gene, are SGHDT and YYEEEE.

Recombination joined TRBV5-6 with TRBJ2-1; the junction holds 7 bases that match TRBD1. The TCR originated in a woman aged 55-70 years with COVID-19, enrolled during active disease. Sequenced: peripheral blood. The nucleotide sequence reads as follows: TGTGCCAGCAGCTTAACAGGGGCCAGATCCTCCTACAATGAGCAGTTCTTC. This is translated as CASSLTGARSSYNEQFF.